This T cell receptor (beta chain) is drawn from a study of Ad26.COV2.S vaccination and SARS-CoV-2 variants. Whole-study findings and limits: Those who received the vaccine showed greater spike-specific TCR breadth than those given placebo. Reported findings describe substantial breadth in spike-specific CD8+ and CD4+ T cell responses following vaccination.

Unmatched junction bases numbered 5, after V lost 0 bases and J lost 5 bases. CDR1 and CDR2 from the germline V gene are SGDLS and YYNGEE. This CDR3 spans 16 amino acids. This clone was recorded once. Antigen: not known. The treatment is: some 20 received Ad26.COV2.S at low or high dose, single or two shots; about five received placebo; per-sample allocation not given. Sampling occurred on day 63 after the first vaccine or placebo injection. This Boston cohort included adults aged 18-55 years. An Ad26 vector expressing Wuhan-strain SARS-CoV-2 spike served as the vaccine. Profiled with immunoSEQ multiplex PCR; TCRdb holds only in-frame clones, not every one. The data show 440,000 or so clones, with around 90% seen just once and roughly 4.3% held by the top ten.

The chain uses TRBV9 and TRBJ2-1; 10 bases match TRBD2. This sample comprised peripheral blood, obtained in a trial of Ad26.COV2.S vaccine versus placebo. The source of this sequence is a person aged 18-65 years who received the Ad26.COV2.S COVID-19 vaccine or a placebo. The CDR3 is CASSVGAGGDDNEQFF. The CDR3 DNA reads TGTGCCAGCAGCGTAGGAGCGGGAGGGGATGACAATGAGCAGTTCTTC.